This T cell receptor (beta chain) was captured by sequencing in a study of shared clonotypes between healthy human individuals (dated by TCRdb to about 2020). General notes on the study: Two women and a few men aged 18 to 49 years were included in the cohort. Blood TCR repertoires of several healthy adults were deeply sequenced to estimate repertoire size and the extent of clonotype sharing between individuals. To increase sequencing depth and limit assay-specific biases, TCR repertoire library preparation and sequencing were carried out by different laboratories using diverse techniques. Leukapheresis yielded between about 0.8 and 8.9 billion PBMCs per donor.

Overall study results and their limits: Sampling was restricted to blood, and TCR repertoires in tissues likely differ from the TCR repertoires found in blood. Pairwise subsampling led to the expectation that sequencing depth would affect the degree of clonotype sharing among donors. Because the study included a small number of donors, the genetic and exposure-history diversity represented was limited.

Deletion took 3 bases off V and 1 base off J, with a span of 13 bases between the germline ends. CDR1 SGHTA and CDR2 FQGNSA were looked up in the germline V gene. The CDR3 measures 15 amino acids from cysteine to phenylalanine. Only the CDR3 part of the read is kept: 45 bases, read in frame from the first base. For this clone: No cognate antigen has been identified for it. The input lacks base qualities; no much larger clone sits a single base away.

Using the deep immunoSEQ assay, multiplex PCR amplified TCR CDR3 regions from genomic DNA. Extracted genomic DNA from each cell subset was distributed evenly across all wells of several immunoSEQ 96-well plates, and each plate was treated as a replicate. For unsorted PBMC, 300 ng of genomic DNA, equivalent to tens of thousands of T cell genomes, went into each replicate PCR. Genomic DNA from unsorted PBMC was sequenced over ten immunoSEQ deep assay plates. The purified libraries were quantified using a Qubit 3.0 fluorometer, sized with a Bioanalyzer 2100, and then quantified again using the KAPA Library Quantification kit. Every immunoSEQ 96-well plate was sequenced on a dedicated single-read 150-cycle Illumina NextSeq 550 flow cell. In the authors' own workflow: Because only junctional sequences without quality scores were contained in the immunoSEQ output, filtering matching that applied to full-length reads could not be performed. Sequences were annotated with PyIR, a Python wrapper for IgBLAST v1.9, using IMGT germline references to assign V/J genes and CDR3. Reads were removed for weak V/J assignments (E-value above 1e-6), missing CDR3, stop codons, out-of-frame junctions, or ambiguous translated residues. V3J clonotypes were defined by identical inferred V gene, J gene, and CDR3 amino acid sequence. Percentage overlap between repertoires was computed as shared unique clonotypes divided by the size of the smaller repertoire. Three approaches were used to assess repertoire richness: RTK rarefaction, the Chao1 estimator, and Recon v2.1 estimates of unobserved clonotypes. TCRdb's version of the immuneACCESS table is confined to in-frame rearrangements and falls short of the full clone set. An unresolved V gene accounts for under half of the shortfall where checked; the remainder is of unknown origin. D and trimming were read from the DNA, whereas the V and J calls and clone size are those reported in that table. The sample table lists around 530,000 clones, roughly 72% of them with a count of one. Jointly, the top ten make up about 12% of the sample.

The donors were healthy, HIV-negative adults with no recently reported acute infections or vaccinations. Every donor was a Caucasian adult living in Nashville, Tennessee, USA. For unsorted samples, about 90 million PBMCs were counted, and genomic DNA was extracted using the QIAamp DNA Blood Mini kit. After blood collection by leukapheresis, PBMCs were isolated using Ficoll-Histopaque density gradient centrifugation and then cryopreserved in the vapor phase of liquid nitrogen. The TCR sequence derives from a woman in her 40s in good health. Some clones in this sample may be carry-over from other donors' samples. The rearranged chain carries TRBV7-2 and TRBJ2-7; there is no confident call for the D gene. Sequencing input: PBMCs. CDR3 sequence: CASSLAAEQSYEQYF. The DNA reads as follows: TGTGCCAGCAGCTTGGCAGCAGAACAGTCCTACGAGCAGTACTTC.